The source of this T cell receptor beta chain is a study of shared clonotypes between healthy human individuals. About the research overall: A couple of women and a few men aged 18 to 49 served as donors. Study-wide results and limits: Clonotype sharing across donors was expected to vary with sequencing depth. The study found lower generation probabilities in non-shared clonotypes than in those shared by all four donors. Memory subsets generally showed smaller estimated richness than naive subsets did.

CD45RO-negative, CCR7-positively selected cells formed the naive CD8 fraction, excluding terminally differentiated effector memory CD45RA+ cells. CDR3 length: 15 amino acids. CDR1 is MNHEY, CDR2 SVGAGI, per germline. The J segment lost 4 bases and the V segment lost 0 bases, leaving 2 bases of the junction unmatched. For this clone: Its target is unknown. Other DNA sequences within the sample encode an identical CDR3.

Only in-frame clones appear in the TCRdb table, and some are missing; sequencing was by immunoSEQ multiplex PCR. The sample shows fewer than 1 million clones, about 96% of them seen only once. The source is a man aged 30 to 45 in good health. This sequence joins TRBV6-5 and TRBJ2-1; 8 bases fit TRBD1. The sequenced material came from naive CD8+ T cells sorted from blood. The CDR3 region has the DNA TGTGCCAGCAGTTACTCGAGGACAGGGTACAATGAGCAGTTCTTC. Translating it yields CASSYSRTGYNEQFF.